This T cell receptor beta chain was captured by sequencing in a study of cytomegalovirus exposure and HLA in healthy donors. Comments on this clone: Its antigen is not identified.

The study ran its PCR with 60 Vbeta and 13 Jbeta primers. Profiled with immunoSEQ multiplex PCR; TCRdb holds only in-frame clones, not every one. The sample carries around 180,000 clones, about 85% recorded once. Those who donated were healthy bone marrow donors. Study-wide results and caveats: Among the sequence variants, a highly shared cluster was likely an artifact of sequencing. Later, an analysis found that common viral pathogens appeared to be linked with several of the most significant clusters.

V was clipped by 3 bases and J by 3 bases, with 12 bases between them. This CDR3 has 15 residues. Germline CDR1 reads MDHEN; CDR2 reads SYDVKM. This clonotype was obtained from a woman aged 45-65 years in good health and CMV-seronegative. The genes are TRBV28 and TRBJ1-5, with TRBD1 as a possible D gene (6 bases). The material sequenced was PBMCs. Here the CDR3 reads CASSFRAGVNQPQHF. The CDR3, as DNA: TGTGCCAGCAGTTTTCGGGCAGGGGTCAATCAGCCCCAGCATTTT.